This TCR beta chain emerged from a study of CD8 T cells in Susac syndrome. V lost 4 bases and J 6 bases, leaving 15 bases between the germline ends. Germline V lookup: CDR1 SEHNR, CDR2 FQNEAQ (reference sequence). This CDR3 region has 15 residues. 0.5 to 1 ug RNA was reverse transcribed with random hexamers. TCRdb itself ran the immunoSEQ multiplex PCR reads through MiXCR, one entry per CDR3 protein. The table lists hundreds of thousands of distinct CDR3 sequences, 90% to 96% of them singletons, with about 0.095% in the top ten. The sequencing sample was made of CD4+ T cells from PBMCs. The gene calls are TRBV7-9 and TRBJ1-4, with a tentative D call TRBD1 (6 bases). The clonotype was recovered from a human donor with Susac syndrome. CDR3 loop: CASSSQGVADEKLFF. The CDR3 region has the DNA TGTGCCAGCAGCTCACAGGGAGTCGCGGATGAAAAACTGTTTTTT.